Here is one TCR beta chain with its context. Ten or more counts support this clonotype. What this receptor recognizes is not known. Base qualities are missing; no much larger clone stands one base away. The data were obtained in a study of identical twins listed by TCRdb under 2016. Broadly, across the study: To test whether fetal clonotypes persist, the study used deep sequencing on TCR alpha and beta repertoires from monozygotic twins, unrelated adults of various ages, and cord blood. Replicate twin experiments were performed at different times using different library preparation protocols to rule out contamination.

Only healthy Caucasian donors were included. Three pairs of female monozygotic twins, all aged roughly 18 to 29 years, were included in the twin cohort. Using Miltenyi CD45RO+ enrichment and human naive T-cell isolation kits, memory (CD45RO+) and naive T cells were isolated from PBMC. Broader findings and caveats from the paper: In beta out-of-frame sequences, excess twin sharing was weaker, because having fewer shared sequences lowered the signal-to-noise ratio. Out-of-frame TCR alpha sharing in monozygotic twins was systematically underestimated by recombination models, whereas sharing between unrelated individuals was in agreement with the recombination models. Zero-insertion analyses could be partly confounded by invariant T cells such as MAIT and iNKT, though diverse VJ usage argued against such confounding for most clonotypes. Compared with coincidental sharing between unrelated individuals, out-of-frame TCR alpha sequences shared between twins had an excess of sequences with low generation probability. Because the same donors could not be followed over many years, the conclusions relied on cross-sectional statistical analysis. Fewer insertions were carried by abundant cord blood beta clonotypes, a similar but weaker trend appeared in young adult naive repertoires, and no such trend appeared in memory repertoires.

The library was generated by 5' RACE. Instrument used: Illumina HiSeq 2000. Template switching added a universal primer binding site, and the final cDNA carried a unique molecular identifier that allowed TCR cDNA molecules to be counted accurately. First-strand cDNA for TCR alpha and beta chains was synthesized from specific primers in the conserved constant-segment region. Each cDNA library was double barcoded, with a SMART-Mk sample barcode plus Illumina barcodes, to control for contamination. TruSeq adapter sequences and Illumina sample barcodes were added in two successive PCR steps. The TCR alpha and beta cDNA libraries were sequenced on the Illumina HiSeq platform using custom primers. The study's own analysis went as follows. MiGEC processed the raw reads to extract unique molecular identifiers, while MiXCR was used to determine the CDR3 positions. Recombination models were inferred per individual with the repgenHMM and IGoR tools using an EM algorithm. The analysis of shared clonotypes was done with the tcR package in R, with sharing normalized by the product of cloneset sizes. To study raw recombination without the effects of thymic and clonal selection, out-of-frame nonproductive sequences were analyzed. TCRdb took the public reads, trimmed them with fastp at Q25, ran MiXCR for clone calling and kept in-frame beta chains. Rows with one shared CDR3 protein collapse into an entry with the most common genes and DNA. These V and J calls rely on TCRdb rather than the paper's analysis. This sample has fewer than 250,000 distinct CDR3 sequences in its table, and 6.5% to 8.5% of those were observed once. About 1.9% of the sample rests with the top ten.

Separately, the same data were catalogued under a study of yellow fever vaccine responses in identical twins. Looking at the second paper: The T cell response to vaccination in identical twins was reported by the authors to appear partly convergent and partly personalized. The study precisely tracked vaccine-responding T cell clones in identical twins.

This clonotype was obtained from a woman under 30 in good health. The sequenced sample consisted of memory (CD45RO+) T cells sorted from blood. The cell subset or site label, as the study defines it: CD45RO+ enriched T cells.

Read as DNA, the sequence is TGCAGCGTTGGCGAGGGCGCGAATTCACCCCTCCACTTT. This encodes CSVGEGANSPLHF. This sequence uses TRBV29-1 and TRBJ1-6, with the D segment identity uncertain. The germline V gene sets CDR1 to SQVTM and CDR2 to ANQGSEA. From the cysteine through the phenylalanine, the CDR3 covers 13 amino acids. Only the CDR3 region is kept as DNA, spanning 39 bases read in frame from base 1. V was cut back by 4 bases and J by 7 bases, leaving a gap of 11 bases between them.